These 7 T cell receptor beta chains were all obtained from the same sample, sequenced in a study of blood T cell repertoires in COVID-19. TCRdb's table, derived via immunoSEQ multiplex PCR, lists solely in-frame clones and lacks some. The table has 57,000 or so clones, approximately 80% seen once. Input material: peripheral blood. The source of these receptors is a man aged 50 to 60 with active or convalescent COVID-19.

The chain carries TRBV11-3 and TRBJ2-5, with 9 bases fitting TRBD2. Germline CDR1 is SGHNT and CDR2 is YENEEA. Trimming cost V 5 bases and J 13 bases; bases outside gene matches: 11. There are 13 residues in the CDR3. CDR3 coding DNA: TGTGCCAGCAGCCCCACGTCTTCTAGCGGGATGTACTTC. It translates to CASSPTSSSGMYF.

CDR3 sequence (DNA): TGTGCCAGCAGCCGGGGAGTGACTAGCGGGGTCACCAATGAGCAGTTCTTC. Its translation: CASSRGVTSGVTNEQFF. This sequence joins TRBV9 and TRBJ2-1, with 11 bases fitting TRBD2. Germline V gene sequence: CDR1 SGDLS, CDR2 YYNGEE. The CDR3 runs 17 residues. V was pared by 4 bases and J by 6 bases, with 12 bases of the junction left unmatched.

This clone was counted once. The V call is TRBV29-1, the J call TRBJ2-3, with TRBD2 identical over 9 bases. V trimming: 5 bases; J trimming: 1 base; junction bases outside the gene matches: 7. CDR3 length: 15 amino acids. CDR1 and CDR2 (germline): SQVTM, ANQGSEA. CDR3 coding DNA: TGCAGCGTTCTTGAGGGACTAGCTGGCACAGATACGCAGTATTTT. Translating it yields CSVLEGLAGTDTQYF.

This chain uses TRBV30 with TRBJ2-6; TRBD2 aligns across 7 bases. Germline V gene sequence: CDR1 GTSNPN, CDR2 SVGIG (reference sequence). The CDR3 extends over 16 amino acids. The V gene end was trimmed by 6 bases and the J gene end by 3 bases; junction bases not matched to a gene: 11. CDR3 bases: TGTGCCTGCCAAGCAGTAGCGGGTAATGGGGCCAACGTCCTGACTTTC. Protein product: CACQAVAGNGANVLTF.

This rearrangement joins TRBV27 to TRBJ1-1; D is ambiguous. The ends were cut back, 7 bases at V and 1 base at J, with 13 bases in the middle. Germline CDR1 and CDR2: MNHEY and SMNVEV (reference sequence). The CDR3 extends over 14 amino acids. In nucleotides, the CDR3 is TGTGCCAGCACTCCTTTAACAGAGAACACTGAAGCTTTCTTT. Residues: CASTPLTENTEAFF.

The chain joins TRBV3-1 (or the pseudogene TRBV3-2) to TRBJ2-4, with a tentative D call TRBD1 (6 bases). The germline CDR1 and CDR2 sequences are LGHDT and YNNKEL (reference sequence). The CDR3 has 15 residues. V lost 2 bases and J 0 bases, leaving 8 bases between the germline ends. This CDR3 is CASSQTGPAKNIQYF. As DNA, the CDR3 is TGTGCCAGCAGCCAAACAGGGCCAGCCAAAAACATTCAGTACTTC.

The chain carries TRBV7-6 and TRBJ2-7, with D possibly TRBD1 on 6 matching bases. The germline gives CDR1 SGHVS, CDR2 FNYEAQ. V lost 4 bases and J lost 6, with 16 bases in between. The CDR3 runs 14 residues. The CDR3 DNA sequence: TGTGCCAGCAGCTCAACCTTAGGGGGTTCCGAGCAGTACTTC. It encodes CASSSTLGGSEQYF.